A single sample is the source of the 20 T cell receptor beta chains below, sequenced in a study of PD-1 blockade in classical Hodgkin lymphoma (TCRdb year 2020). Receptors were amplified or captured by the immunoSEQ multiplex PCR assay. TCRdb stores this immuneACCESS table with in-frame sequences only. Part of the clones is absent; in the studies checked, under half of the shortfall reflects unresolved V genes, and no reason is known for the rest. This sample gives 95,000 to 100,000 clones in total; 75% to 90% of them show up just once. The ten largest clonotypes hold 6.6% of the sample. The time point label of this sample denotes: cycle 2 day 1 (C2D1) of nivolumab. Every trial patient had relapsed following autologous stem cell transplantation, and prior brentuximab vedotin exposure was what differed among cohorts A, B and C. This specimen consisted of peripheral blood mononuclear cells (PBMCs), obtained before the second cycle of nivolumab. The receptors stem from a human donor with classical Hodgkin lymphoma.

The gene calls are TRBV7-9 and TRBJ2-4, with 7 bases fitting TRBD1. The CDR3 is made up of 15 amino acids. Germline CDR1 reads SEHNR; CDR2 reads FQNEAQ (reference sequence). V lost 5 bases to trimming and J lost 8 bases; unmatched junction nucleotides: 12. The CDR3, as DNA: TGTGCCAGCAGCGCAGACAGGGTAATTATGGACATTCAGTACTTC. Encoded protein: CASSADRVIMDIQYF.

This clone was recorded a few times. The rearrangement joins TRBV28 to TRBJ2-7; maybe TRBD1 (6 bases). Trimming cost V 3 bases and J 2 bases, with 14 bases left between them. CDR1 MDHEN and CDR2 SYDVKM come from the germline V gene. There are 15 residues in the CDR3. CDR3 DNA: TGTGCCAGCAGTTTTTTGGACAGACCCCCCTACGAGCAGTACTTC. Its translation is CASSFLDRPPYEQYF.

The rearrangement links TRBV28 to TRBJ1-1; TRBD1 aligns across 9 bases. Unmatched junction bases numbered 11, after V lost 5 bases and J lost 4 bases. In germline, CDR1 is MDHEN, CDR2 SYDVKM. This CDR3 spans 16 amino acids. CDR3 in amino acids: CASSTPGTGWGTEAFF. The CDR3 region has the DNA TGTGCCAGCAGTACACCCGGGACAGGGTGGGGCACTGAAGCTTTCTTT.

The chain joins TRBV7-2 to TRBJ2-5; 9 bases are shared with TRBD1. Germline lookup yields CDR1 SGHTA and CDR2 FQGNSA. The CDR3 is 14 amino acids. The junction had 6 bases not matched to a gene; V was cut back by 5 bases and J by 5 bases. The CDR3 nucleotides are TGTGCCAGCAGCCGGGACAGGGCGGGGGAGACCCAGTACTTC. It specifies CASSRDRAGETQYF. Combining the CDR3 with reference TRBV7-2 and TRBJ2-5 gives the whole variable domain GAGVSQSPSNKVTEKGKDVELRCDPISGHTALYWYRQSLGQGLEFLIYFQGNSAPDKSGLPSDRFSAERTGGSVSTLTIQRTQQEDSAVYLCASSRDRAGETQYFGPGTRLLVL.

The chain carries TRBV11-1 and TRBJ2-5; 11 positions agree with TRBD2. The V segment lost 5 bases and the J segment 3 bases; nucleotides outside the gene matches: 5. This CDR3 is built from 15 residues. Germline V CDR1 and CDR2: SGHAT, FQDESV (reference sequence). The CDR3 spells CASSKRLAGKETQYF. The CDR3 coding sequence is TGTGCCAGCAGCAAGCGACTAGCGGGGAAAGAGACCCAGTACTTC.

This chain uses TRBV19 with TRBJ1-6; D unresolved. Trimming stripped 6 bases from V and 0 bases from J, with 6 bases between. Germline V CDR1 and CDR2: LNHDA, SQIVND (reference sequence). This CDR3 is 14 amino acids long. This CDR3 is CASSGPSYNSPLHF. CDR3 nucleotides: TGTGCCAGTAGCGGACCCTCCTATAATTCACCCCTCCACTTT.

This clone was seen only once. The CDR3 is CASSPPDRLYEQYF. CDR3 nucleotide sequence: TGTGCCAGCAGCCCACCGGACAGGCTCTACGAGCAGTACTTC. The rearrangement uses TRBV18 and TRBJ2-7; 7 positions match TRBD1. The V gene's germline CDR1 is KGHSH and CDR2 LQKENI. Unmatched junction bases numbered 10, after V lost 8 bases and J lost 3 bases. The CDR3 sequence is 14 residues long.

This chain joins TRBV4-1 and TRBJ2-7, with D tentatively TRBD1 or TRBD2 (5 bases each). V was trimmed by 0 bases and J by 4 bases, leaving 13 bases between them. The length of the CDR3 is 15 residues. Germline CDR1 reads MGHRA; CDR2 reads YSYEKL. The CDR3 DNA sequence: TGCGCCAGCAGCCAAGAGGGACGGTTGGCGTACGAGCAGTACTTC. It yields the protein CASSQEGRLAYEQYF.

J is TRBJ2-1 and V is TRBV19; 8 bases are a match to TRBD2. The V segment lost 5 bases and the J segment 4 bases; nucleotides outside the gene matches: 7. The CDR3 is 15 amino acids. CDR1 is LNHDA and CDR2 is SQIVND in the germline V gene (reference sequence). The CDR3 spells CASSPVAGPYNEQFF. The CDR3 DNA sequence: TGTGCCAGTAGTCCCGTAGCGGGGCCGTACAATGAGCAGTTCTTC. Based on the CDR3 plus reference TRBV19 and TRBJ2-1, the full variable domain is DGGITQSPKYLFRKEGQNVTLSCEQNLNHDAMYWYRQDPGQGLRLIYYSQIVNDFQKGDIAEGYSVSREKKESFPLTVTSAQKNPTAFYLCASSPVAGPYNEQFFGPGTRLTVL.

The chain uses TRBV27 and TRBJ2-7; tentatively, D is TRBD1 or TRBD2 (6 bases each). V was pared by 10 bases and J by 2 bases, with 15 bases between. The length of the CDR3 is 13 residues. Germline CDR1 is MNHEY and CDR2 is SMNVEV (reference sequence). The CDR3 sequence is CATSEGVTYEQYF. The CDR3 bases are TGTGCCACCTCGGAGGGGGTTACCTACGAGCAGTACTTC.

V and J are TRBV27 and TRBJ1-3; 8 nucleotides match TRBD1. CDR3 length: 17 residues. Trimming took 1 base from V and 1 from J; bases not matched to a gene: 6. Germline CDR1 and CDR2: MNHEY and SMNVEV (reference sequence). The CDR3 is CASSLYGDRLSGNTIYF. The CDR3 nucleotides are TGTGCCAGCAGTTTATACGGGGACAGGCTTTCTGGAAACACCATATATTTT.

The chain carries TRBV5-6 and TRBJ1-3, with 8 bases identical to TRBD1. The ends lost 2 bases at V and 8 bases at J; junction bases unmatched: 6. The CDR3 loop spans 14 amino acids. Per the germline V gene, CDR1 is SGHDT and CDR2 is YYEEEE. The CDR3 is CASSFGQGVYTIYF. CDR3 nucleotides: TGTGCCAGCAGCTTCGGACAGGGTGTGTACACCATATATTTT.

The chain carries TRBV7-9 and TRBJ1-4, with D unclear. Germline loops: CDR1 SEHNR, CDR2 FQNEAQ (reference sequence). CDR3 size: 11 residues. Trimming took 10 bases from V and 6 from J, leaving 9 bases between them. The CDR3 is CATRGDEKLFF. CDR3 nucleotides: TGTGCCACCCGCGGGGATGAAAAACTGTTTTTT.

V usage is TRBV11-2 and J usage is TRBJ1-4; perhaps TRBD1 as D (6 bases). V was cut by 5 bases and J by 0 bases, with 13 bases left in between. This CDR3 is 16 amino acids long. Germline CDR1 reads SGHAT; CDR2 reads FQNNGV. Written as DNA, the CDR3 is TGTGCCAGCAGCACCCGGACAGAGACAACTAATGAAAAACTGTTTTTT. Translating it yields CASSTRTETTNEKLFF.

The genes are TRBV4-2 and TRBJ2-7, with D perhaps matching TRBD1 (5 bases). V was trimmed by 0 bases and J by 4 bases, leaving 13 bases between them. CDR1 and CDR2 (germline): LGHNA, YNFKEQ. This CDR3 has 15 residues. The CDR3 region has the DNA TGTGCCAGCAGCCAAGATAGGGGTTCCGAGTACGAGCAGTACTTC. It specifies CASSQDRGSEYEQYF.

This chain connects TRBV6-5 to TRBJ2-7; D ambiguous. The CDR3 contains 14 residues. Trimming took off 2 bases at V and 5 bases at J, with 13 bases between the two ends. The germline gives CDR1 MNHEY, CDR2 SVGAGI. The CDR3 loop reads CASSYRQESNEQYF. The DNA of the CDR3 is TGTGCCAGCAGTTACCGGCAGGAATCGAACGAGCAGTACTTC.

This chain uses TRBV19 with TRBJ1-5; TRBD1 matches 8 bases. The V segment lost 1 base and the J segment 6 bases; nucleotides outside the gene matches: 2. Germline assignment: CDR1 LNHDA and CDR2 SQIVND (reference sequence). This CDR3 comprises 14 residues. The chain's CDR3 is CASSIGTGGQPQHF. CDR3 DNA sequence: TGTGCCAGTAGTATAGGCACAGGGGGTCAGCCCCAGCATTTT. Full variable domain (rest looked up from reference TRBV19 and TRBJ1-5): DGGITQSPKYLFRKEGQNVTLSCEQNLNHDAMYWYRQDPGQGLRLIYYSQIVNDFQKGDIAEGYSVSREKKESFPLTVTSAQKNPTAFYLCASSIGTGGQPQHFGDGTRLSIL.

CDR3 in DNA: TGTGCCAGCAGCTTGGGAGAAGCTGAAGCTTTCTTT. Translating gives CASSLGEAEAFF. The chain recombines TRBV5-6 with TRBJ1-1; D call uncertain. Germline V lookup: CDR1 SGHDT, CDR2 YYEEEE. This CDR3 region has 12 residues. V shed 0 bases and J shed 6 bases, with 6 bases lying between them.

The CDR3 spells CAWNSGGIPGELFF. The CDR3 bases are TGTGCCTGGAATAGCGGGGGGATTCCCGGGGAGCTGTTTTTT. The chain employs TRBV30 and TRBJ2-2, with 10 bases aligning to TRBD2. The CDR3 loop spans 14 amino acids. Losses at the gene ends were 4 bases for V and 6 bases for J; bases not matched to a gene: 5. Germline V gene sequence: CDR1 GTSNPN, CDR2 SVGIG (reference sequence).

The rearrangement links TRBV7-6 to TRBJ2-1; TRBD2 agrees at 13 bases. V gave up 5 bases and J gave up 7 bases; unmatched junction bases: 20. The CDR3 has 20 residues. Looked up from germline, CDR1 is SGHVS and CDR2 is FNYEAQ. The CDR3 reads CASSRSLAGGLKMWVNEQFF. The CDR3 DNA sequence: TGTGCCAGCAGCCGATCACTAGCGGGGGGGCTAAAAATGTGGGTGAATGAGCAGTTCTTC. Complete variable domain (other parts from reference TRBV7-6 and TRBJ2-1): GAGVSQSPRYKVTKRGQDVALRCDPISGHVSLYWYRQALGQGPEFLTYFNYEAQQDKSGLPNDRFSAERPEGSISTLTIQRTEQRDSAMYRCASSRSLAGGLKMWVNEQFFGPGTRLTVL.